These 22 T cell receptor beta chains originate from one sample sequenced in a study of long-term antiretroviral therapy in people with HIV. Survey-level resolution applied to immunoSEQ assay v3.0. The method was immunoSEQ multiplex PCR; TCRdb's version includes in-frame clones alone and lacks a portion of them. Of tens of thousands of clones listed, around 84% are singletons. Material: unsorted PBMCs, obtained 0.1 years before starting antiretroviral therapy. These receptors originate from a young man with HIV.

The chain is built from TRBV11-3 and TRBJ2-1; 7 bases are shared with TRBD1. Germline V lookup: CDR1 SGHNT, CDR2 YENEEA. The CDR3 contains 15 residues. The V gene end was trimmed by 5 bases and the J gene end by 6 bases; junction bases not matched to a gene: 10. CDR3 protein: CASSPTGAFGNEQFF. DNA for the CDR3: TGTGCCAGCAGCCCAACAGGGGCGTTTGGCAATGAGCAGTTCTTC.

This clone is medium-sized (0.01 to 0.1%) in the sample. Within the sample, other DNA sequences also encode this same CDR3. V is TRBV19 and J is TRBJ2-7, with D maybe TRBD2 (5 bases). This CDR3 is built from 13 residues. Looked up from germline, CDR1 is LNHDA and CDR2 is SQIVND (reference sequence). V lost 1 base and J 5 bases, leaving 9 bases between the germline ends. In DNA, the CDR3 is TGTGCCAGTAGTATAGCTTTCGGGGACGAGCAGTACTTC. Its translation is CASSIAFGDEQYF.

This clone was seen only a few times. The chain joins TRBV19 to TRBJ1-5; D remains unclear. V was cut by 10 bases and J by 5 bases, with 21 bases left in between. The CDR3 is 15 amino acids. CDR1 is LNHDA, CDR2 SQIVND, per germline (reference sequence). The CDR3 nucleotides read TGTGCCACTAAGGGATTGTGGGGTTTAGATCAGCCCCAGCATTTT. Translated, it gives CATKGLWGLDQPQHF.

This clone has only a few counts. This chain joins TRBV19 and TRBJ2-7; maybe TRBD1 (6 bases). Germline CDR1 LNHDA, CDR2 SQIVND (reference sequence). V lost 5 bases to trimming and J lost 5 bases, with 13 bases between them. This CDR3 is built from 13 residues. CDR3 nucleotide sequence: TGTGCCAGTAGTTGGACAGTTCGGCACGAGCAGTACTTC. Translated, it gives CASSWTVRHEQYF.

The V and J genes are TRBV9 and TRBJ2-6, with D perhaps TRBD2 (6 bases). The length of the CDR3 is 16 residues. Germline loops: CDR1 SGDLS, CDR2 YYNGEE. V was clipped by 0 bases and J by 4 bases, with 11 bases between them. CDR3 sequence (DNA): TGTGCCAGCAGCGTAGGCGGGGTTAGCGGGGCCAACGTCCTGACTTTC. Translating gives CASSVGGVSGANVLTF.

The CDR3 DNA sequence: TGTGCCAGCAGTGACGGCCAGGGGTTCCACGAGCAGTACTTC. Translating gives CASSDGQGFHEQYF. The chain carries TRBV6-4 and TRBJ2-7, with D possibly matching TRBD1 (6 bases). V shed 2 bases and J shed 5 bases, with 13 bases lying between them. CDR3 length: 14 amino acids. From germline, CDR1 is MRHNA and CDR2 SNTAGT.

The rearrangement joins TRBV6-6 to TRBJ2-5; 8 nucleotides match TRBD1. The ends lost 6 bases at V and 0 bases at J; junction bases unmatched: 3. CDR3 length equals 14 residues. Germline lookup yields CDR1 MNHNY and CDR2 SVGAGI (reference sequence). CDR3: CASSRTGNQETQYF. CDR3 DNA: TGTGCCAGCAGCAGGACAGGGAACCAAGAGACCCAGTACTTC.

The chain uses TRBV5-8 and TRBJ2-1; 7 positions match TRBD2. The CDR3 runs 16 residues. The germline V gene encodes CDR1 SGHTS and CDR2 YDEGEE. J gave up 1 base and V 4 bases, and 8 bases lay outside the gene matches. The CDR3 DNA reads TGTGCCAGCAGCCACGTGGGGGGGGGATCCTACAATGAGCAGTTCTTC. This sequence encodes CASSHVGGGSYNEQFF.

This clone was detected only a few times. V and J are TRBV28 and TRBJ2-7; D is unresolved. The V end was cut by 3 bases, the J end by 3 bases, with 15 bases between. The CDR3 is 15 residues long. In germline, CDR1 is MDHEN, CDR2 SYDVKM. The CDR3 sequence is CASSFPLKRSYEQYF. DNA of the CDR3: TGTGCCAGCAGTTTTCCGCTGAAGCGCAGCTACGAGCAGTACTTC. The variable domain in full, completed from reference TRBV28 and TRBJ2-7, reads DVKVTQSSRYLVKRTGEKVFLECVQDMDHENMFWYRQDPGLGLRLIYFSYDVKMKEKGDIPEGYSVSREKKERFSLILESASTNQTSMYLCASSFPLKRSYEQYFGPGTRLTVT.

The chain employs TRBV6-1 and TRBJ2-1, with TRBD2 identical over 11 bases. The germline CDR1 and CDR2 sequences are MNHNS and SASEGT. This CDR3 spans 14 amino acids. Unmatched junction bases numbered 5, after V lost 5 bases and J lost 8 bases. The CDR3 here is CASSLLAGVDEQFF. Here the CDR3 DNA reads TGTGCCAGCAGTTTACTAGCGGGAGTAGATGAGCAGTTCTTC.

The chain has TRBV30 and TRBJ1-5; 7 bases match TRBD1. Trimming cost V 0 bases and J 3 bases; bases outside gene matches: 8. CDR1 and CDR2 from the germline V gene are GTSNPN and SVGIG (reference sequence). This CDR3 region has 16 residues. The CDR3 DNA reads as TGTGCCTGGAGTGTACGGGACAGCCAAAACAATCAGCCCCAGCATTTT. Translating it yields CAWSVRDSQNNQPQHF.

This clone was seen a few times. V usage is TRBV18 and J usage is TRBJ2-2; D is ambiguous. The CDR3 covers 15 residues. V shed 8 bases and J shed 1 base, with 14 bases lying between them. CDR1 and CDR2 (germline): KGHSH, LQKENI. The CDR3 region has the DNA TGTGCCAGCGCCTTGGAGCGTCGGAACACCGGGGAGCTGTTTTTT. Its protein product is CASALERRNTGELFF.

The chain has TRBV2 and TRBJ2-1; D unclear. Germline CDR1 reads SNHLY; CDR2 reads FYNNEI. The CDR3 loop spans 18 amino acids. V was shortened by 8 bases and J by 5 bases, with 28 bases between the two germline ends. The DNA for the CDR3 is TGTGCCAGCCTCAAGAGCTCGTCCCTCGGCAGACAAAACAATGAGCAGTTCTTC. It translates to CASLKSSSLGRQNNEQFF.

The chain couples TRBV7-6 to TRBJ2-5; D possibly matches TRBD1 or TRBD2 (6 bases each). The CDR3 sequence is 15 residues long. V dropped 1 base and J dropped 4 bases, with 13 bases sitting between them. Germline CDR1 is SGHVS and CDR2 is FNYEAQ. The CDR3 loop reads CASSLGQGRRETQYF. The CDR3 nucleotides are TGTGCCAGCAGCTTAGGCCAGGGGAGGAGAGAGACCCAGTACTTC. The full variable domain, in which reference TRBV7-6 and TRBJ2-5 provide the parts outside the CDR3, is GAGVSQSPRYKVTKRGQDVALRCDPISGHVSLYWYRQALGQGPEFLTYFNYEAQQDKSGLPNDRFSAERPEGSISTLTIQRTEQRDSAMYRCASSLGQGRRETQYFGPGTRLLVL.

The J gene is TRBJ2-1, the V gene TRBV5-4; D unresolved. CDR1 SGHNT and CDR2 YYREEE come from the germline V gene (reference sequence). The CDR3 extends over 12 amino acids. Deletions cut 0 bases from V and 8 bases from J, with 6 bases between. The CDR3 loop reads CASSLESDEQFF. The CDR3 nucleotides are TGTGCCAGCAGCTTGGAGTCAGATGAGCAGTTCTTC.

The V gene is TRBV2, the J gene TRBJ2-7; 7 bases are shared with TRBD1. Trimming cost V 4 bases and J 3 bases; bases outside gene matches: 9. CDR3 size: 15 residues. Per the germline V gene, CDR1 is SNHLY and CDR2 is FYNNEI. The CDR3 reads CASSGLQGQYYEQYF. The CDR3 nucleotides read TGTGCCAGCAGTGGGTTACAGGGACAGTACTACGAGCAGTACTTC.

The rearrangement links TRBV6-1 to TRBJ2-2; D unresolved. Germline loops: CDR1 MNHNS, CDR2 SASEGT. Deletions cut 0 bases from V and 3 bases from J, with 5 bases between. The CDR3 has 14 amino acids. The CDR3 region has the DNA TGTGCCAGCAGTGAAGCAATGGACACCGGGGAGCTGTTTTTT. Translating it yields CASSEAMDTGELFF.

The chain carries TRBV10-1 and TRBJ1-3; the match to TRBD1 covers 10 bases. The junction had 12 bases not matched to a gene; V was cut back by 6 bases and J by 4 bases. Germline CDR1 is WNHNN and CDR2 is SYGVQD (reference sequence). This CDR3 is built from 17 residues. The chain's CDR3 is CASSLGTGAIRGNTIYF. The CDR3 DNA reads as TGCGCCAGCAGCCTCGGGACAGGGGCTATCAGGGGAAACACCATATATTTT.

The genes are TRBV21-1 and TRBJ1-5; the listed D gene, TRBD1, was not tested against the DNA. TRBV21-1 is noted as a pseudogene. The CDR3 is 22 amino acids. The CDR3, as DNA: TGTGCCAGCAGCAAAAGGGAATCACGGACAGCGTTCATCTGGGTGAGCAATCAGCCCCAGCATTTT. Protein sequence: CASSKRESRTAFIWVSNQPQHF.

Note on this clone: One end of the junction varies from germline; a read error may be responsible. The genes are TRBV20-1 and TRBJ1-1; 7 bases are a match to TRBD1. Germline V gene lookup returns CDR1 DFQATT and CDR2 SNEGSKA (reference sequence). The CDR3 contains 11 residues. In nucleotides, the CDR3 is TGCAGTACTAGACAGGGCACTGAAGCTTTCTTT. Translated, it gives CSTRQGTEAFF.

This sequence joins TRBV27 and TRBJ2-7; D not certain. Trimming took off 4 bases at V and 2 bases at J, with 6 bases between the two ends. Germline V gene data show CDR1 as MNHEY and CDR2 as SMNVEV (reference sequence). CDR3 length: 12 amino acids. The CDR3 spells CASSSGTYEQYF. The CDR3 bases are TGTGCCAGCAGTTCAGGAACCTACGAGCAGTACTTC.

The chain recombines TRBV7-9 with TRBJ2-1; D gene uncertain. V was trimmed by 6 bases and J by 10 bases, leaving 19 bases between them. CDR3 length: 14 residues. Germline-derived CDR1 and CDR2 are SEHNR and FQNEAQ (reference sequence). The CDR3 DNA follows: TGTGCCAGCAGTCCTAAGTGGGTTCTACGGGAGCAGTTCTTC. The encoded protein is CASSPKWVLREQFF.